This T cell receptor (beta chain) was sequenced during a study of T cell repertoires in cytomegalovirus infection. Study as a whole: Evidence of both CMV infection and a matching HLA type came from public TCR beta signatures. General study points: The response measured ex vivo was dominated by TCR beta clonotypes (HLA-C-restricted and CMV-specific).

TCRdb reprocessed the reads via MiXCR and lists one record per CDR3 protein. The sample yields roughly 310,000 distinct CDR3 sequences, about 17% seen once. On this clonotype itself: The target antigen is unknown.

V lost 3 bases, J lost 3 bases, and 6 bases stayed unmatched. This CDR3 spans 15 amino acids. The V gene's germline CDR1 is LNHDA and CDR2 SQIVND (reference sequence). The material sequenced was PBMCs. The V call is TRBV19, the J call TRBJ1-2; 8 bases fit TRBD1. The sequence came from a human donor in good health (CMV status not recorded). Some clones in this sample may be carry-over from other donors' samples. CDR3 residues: CASSIRQGADYGYTF. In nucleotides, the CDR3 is TGTGCCAGTAGTATCCGGCAGGGGGCCGACTATGGCTACACCTTC.